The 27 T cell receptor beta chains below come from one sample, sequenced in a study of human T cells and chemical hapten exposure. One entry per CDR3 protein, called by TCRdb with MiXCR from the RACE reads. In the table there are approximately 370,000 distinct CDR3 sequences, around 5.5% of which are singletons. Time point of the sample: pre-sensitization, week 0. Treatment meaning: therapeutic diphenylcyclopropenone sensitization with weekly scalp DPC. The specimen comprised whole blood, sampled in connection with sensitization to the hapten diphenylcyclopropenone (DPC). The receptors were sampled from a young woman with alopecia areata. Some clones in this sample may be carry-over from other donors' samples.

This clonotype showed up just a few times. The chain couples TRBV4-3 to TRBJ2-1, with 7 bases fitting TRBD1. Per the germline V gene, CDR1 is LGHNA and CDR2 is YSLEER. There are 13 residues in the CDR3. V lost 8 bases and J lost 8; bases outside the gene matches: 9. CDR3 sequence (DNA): TGCGCCAGCGCTGAGGGGGCCGGGGATGAGCAGTTCTTC. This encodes CASAEGAGDEQFF.

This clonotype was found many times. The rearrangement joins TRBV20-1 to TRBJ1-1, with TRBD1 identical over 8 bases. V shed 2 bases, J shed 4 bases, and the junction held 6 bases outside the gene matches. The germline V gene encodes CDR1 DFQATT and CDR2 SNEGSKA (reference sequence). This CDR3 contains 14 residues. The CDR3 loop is CSARRTGMSTEAFF. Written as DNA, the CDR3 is TGCAGTGCTAGACGGACAGGGATGTCCACTGAAGCTTTCTTT.

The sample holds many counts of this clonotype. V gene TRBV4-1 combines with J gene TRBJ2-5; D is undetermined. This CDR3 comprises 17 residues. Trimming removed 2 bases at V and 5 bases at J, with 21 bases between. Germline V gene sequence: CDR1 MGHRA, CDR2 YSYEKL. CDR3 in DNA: TGCGCCAGCAGCCAACTTCTGACACGGTTTTTCGGGGAGACCCAGTACTTC. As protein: CASSQLLTRFFGETQYF.

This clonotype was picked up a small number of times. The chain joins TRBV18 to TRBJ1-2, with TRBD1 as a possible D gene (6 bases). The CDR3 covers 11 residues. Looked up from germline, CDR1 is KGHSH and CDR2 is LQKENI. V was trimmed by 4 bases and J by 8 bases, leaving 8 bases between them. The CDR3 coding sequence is TGTGCCAGCTCACACAGGGAGGGCTACACCTTC. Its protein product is CASSHREGYTF.

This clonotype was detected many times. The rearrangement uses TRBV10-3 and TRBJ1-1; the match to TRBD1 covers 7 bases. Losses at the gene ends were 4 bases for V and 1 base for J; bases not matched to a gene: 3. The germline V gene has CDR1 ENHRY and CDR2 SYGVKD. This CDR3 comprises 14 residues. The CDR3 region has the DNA TGTGCCATCAGTGGGCAGGGGGGGAACACTGAAGCTTTCTTT. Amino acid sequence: CAISGQGGNTEAFF.

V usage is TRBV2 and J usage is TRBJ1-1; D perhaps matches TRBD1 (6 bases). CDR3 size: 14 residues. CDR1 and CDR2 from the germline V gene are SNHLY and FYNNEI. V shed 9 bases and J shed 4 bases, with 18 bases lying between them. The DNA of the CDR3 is TGTGCCAGTACTTACAGGGAGTTTCGCACTGAAGCTTTCTTT. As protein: CASTYREFRTEAFF.

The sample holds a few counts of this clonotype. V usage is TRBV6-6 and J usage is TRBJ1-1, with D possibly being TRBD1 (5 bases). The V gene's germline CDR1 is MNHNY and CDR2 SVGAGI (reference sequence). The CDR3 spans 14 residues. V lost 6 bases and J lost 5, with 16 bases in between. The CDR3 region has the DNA TGTGCCAGCAGGGCCTCAGGGAGGAAGACTGAAGCTTTCTTT. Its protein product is CASRASGRKTEAFF.

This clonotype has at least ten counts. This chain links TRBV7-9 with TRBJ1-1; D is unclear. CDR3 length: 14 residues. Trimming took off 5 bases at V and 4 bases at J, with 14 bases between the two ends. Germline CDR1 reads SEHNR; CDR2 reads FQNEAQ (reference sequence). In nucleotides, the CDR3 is TGTGCCAGCAGCCCCGGAGCGGTAGGCACTGAAGCTTTCTTT. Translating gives CASSPGAVGTEAFF.

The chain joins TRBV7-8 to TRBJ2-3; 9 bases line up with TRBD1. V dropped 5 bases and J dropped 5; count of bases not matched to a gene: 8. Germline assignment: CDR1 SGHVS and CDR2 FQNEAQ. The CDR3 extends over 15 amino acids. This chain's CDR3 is CASSPTGGAVDTQYF. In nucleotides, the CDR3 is TGTGCCAGCAGCCCAACAGGGGGCGCGGTAGATACGCAGTATTTT.

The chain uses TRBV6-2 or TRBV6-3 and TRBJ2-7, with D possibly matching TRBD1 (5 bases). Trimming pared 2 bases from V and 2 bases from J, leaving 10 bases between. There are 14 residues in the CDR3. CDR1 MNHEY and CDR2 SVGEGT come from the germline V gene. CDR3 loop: CASSYGAGTYEQYF. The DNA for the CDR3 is TGTGCCAGCAGTTACGGGGCAGGGACCTACGAGCAGTACTTC.

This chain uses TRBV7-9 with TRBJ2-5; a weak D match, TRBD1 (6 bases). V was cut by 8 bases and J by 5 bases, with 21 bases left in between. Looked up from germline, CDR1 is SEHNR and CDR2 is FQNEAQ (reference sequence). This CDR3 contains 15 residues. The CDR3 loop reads CASHPPQGLGETQYF. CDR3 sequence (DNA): TGTGCCAGCCACCCGCCCCAGGGGCTTGGTGAGACCCAGTACTTC.

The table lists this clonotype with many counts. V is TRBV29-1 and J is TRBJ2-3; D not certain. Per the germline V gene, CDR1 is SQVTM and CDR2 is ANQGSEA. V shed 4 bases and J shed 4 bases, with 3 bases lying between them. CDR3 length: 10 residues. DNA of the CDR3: TGCAGCGTTGGTTCAGATACGCAGTATTTT. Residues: CSVGSDTQYF.

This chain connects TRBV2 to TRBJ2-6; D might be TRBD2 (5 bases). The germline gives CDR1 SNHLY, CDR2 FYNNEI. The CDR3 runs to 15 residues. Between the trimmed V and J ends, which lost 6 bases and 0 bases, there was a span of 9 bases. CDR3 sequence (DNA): TGTGCCAGCAGCGCAGACTACTCTGGGGCCAACGTCCTGACTTTC. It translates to CASSADYSGANVLTF.

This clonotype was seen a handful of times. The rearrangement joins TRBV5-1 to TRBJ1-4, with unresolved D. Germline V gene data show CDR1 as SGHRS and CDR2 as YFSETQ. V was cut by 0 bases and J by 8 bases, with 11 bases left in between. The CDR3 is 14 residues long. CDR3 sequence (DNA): TGCGCCAGCAGCTTGGACCCCCGCGGGGAAAAACTGTTTTTT. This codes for CASSLDPRGEKLFF. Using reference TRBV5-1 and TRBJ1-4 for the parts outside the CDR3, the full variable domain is KAGVTQTPRYLIKTRGQQVTLSCSPISGHRSVSWYQQTPGQGLQFLFEYFSETQRNKGNFPGRFSGRQFSNSRSEMNVSTLELGDSALYLCASSLDPRGEKLFFGSGTQLSVL.

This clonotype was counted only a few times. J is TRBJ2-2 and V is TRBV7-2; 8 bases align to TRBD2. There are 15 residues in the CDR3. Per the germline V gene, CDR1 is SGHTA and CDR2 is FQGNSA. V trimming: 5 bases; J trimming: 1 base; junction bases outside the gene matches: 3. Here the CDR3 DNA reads TGTGCCAGCAGCCCAGCGGGAGTGAACACCGGGGAGCTGTTTTTT. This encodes CASSPAGVNTGELFF.

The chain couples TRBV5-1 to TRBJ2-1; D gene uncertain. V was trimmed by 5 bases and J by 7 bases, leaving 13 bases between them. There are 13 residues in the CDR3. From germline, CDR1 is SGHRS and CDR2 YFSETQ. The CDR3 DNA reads TGCGCCAGCAGACATTGGCTGGGGAATGAGCAGTTCTTC. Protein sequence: CASRHWLGNEQFF.

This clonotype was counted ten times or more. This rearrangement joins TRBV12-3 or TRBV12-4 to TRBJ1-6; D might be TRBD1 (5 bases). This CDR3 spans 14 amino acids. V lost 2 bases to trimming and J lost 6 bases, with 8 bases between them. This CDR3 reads CASSLPGLNSPLHF. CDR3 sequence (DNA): TGTGCCAGCAGTTTACCGGGGCTTAATTCACCCCTCCACTTT.

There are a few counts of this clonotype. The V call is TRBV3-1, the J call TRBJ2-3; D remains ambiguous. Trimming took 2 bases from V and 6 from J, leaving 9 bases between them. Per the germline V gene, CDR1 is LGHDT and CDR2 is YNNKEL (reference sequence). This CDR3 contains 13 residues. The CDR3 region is CASSQSIADTQYF. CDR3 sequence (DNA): TGTGCCAGCAGCCAATCGATCGCGGATACGCAGTATTTT.

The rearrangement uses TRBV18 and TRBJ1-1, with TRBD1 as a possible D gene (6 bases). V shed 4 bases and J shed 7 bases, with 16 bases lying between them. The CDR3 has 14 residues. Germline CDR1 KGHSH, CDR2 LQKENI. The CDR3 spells CASSLPRGAYEAFF. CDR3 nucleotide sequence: TGTGCCAGCTCACTCCCGAGGGGGGCTTATGAAGCTTTCTTT.

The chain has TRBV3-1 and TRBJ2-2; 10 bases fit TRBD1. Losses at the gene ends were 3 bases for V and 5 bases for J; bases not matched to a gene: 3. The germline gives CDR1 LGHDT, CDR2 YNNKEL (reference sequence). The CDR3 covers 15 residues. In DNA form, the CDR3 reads TGTGCCAGCAGCCACAGGGGACAGGGGACCGGGGAGCTGTTTTTT. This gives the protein CASSHRGQGTGELFF.

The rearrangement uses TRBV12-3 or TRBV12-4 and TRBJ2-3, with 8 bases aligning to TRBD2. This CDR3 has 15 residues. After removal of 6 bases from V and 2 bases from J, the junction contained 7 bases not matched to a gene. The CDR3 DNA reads TGTGCCAGCAGAACGGGACTAGTCTCCACAGATACGCAGTATTTT. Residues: CASRTGLVSTDTQYF.

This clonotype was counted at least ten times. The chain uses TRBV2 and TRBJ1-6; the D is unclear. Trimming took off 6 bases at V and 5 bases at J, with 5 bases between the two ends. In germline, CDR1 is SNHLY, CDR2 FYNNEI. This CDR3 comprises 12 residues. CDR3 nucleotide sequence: TGTGCCAGCAGAGTCGATAATTCACCCCTCCACTTT. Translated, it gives CASRVDNSPLHF.

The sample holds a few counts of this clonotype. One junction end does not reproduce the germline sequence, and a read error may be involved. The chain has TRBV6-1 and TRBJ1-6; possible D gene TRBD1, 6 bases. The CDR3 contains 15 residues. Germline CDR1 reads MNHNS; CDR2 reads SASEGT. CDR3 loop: CATSNGGVGESPLHF. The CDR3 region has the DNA TGTGCCACCAGTAACGGGGGCGTTGGGGAATCACCCCTCCACTTT.

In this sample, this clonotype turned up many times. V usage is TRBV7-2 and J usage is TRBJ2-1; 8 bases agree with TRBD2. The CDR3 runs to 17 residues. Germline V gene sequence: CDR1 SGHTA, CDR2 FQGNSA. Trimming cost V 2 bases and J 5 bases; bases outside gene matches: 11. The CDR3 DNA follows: TGTGCCAGCAGCTTATTCCCCCTCCTAGCGGGCGACAATGAGCAGTTCTTC. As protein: CASSLFPLLAGDNEQFF.

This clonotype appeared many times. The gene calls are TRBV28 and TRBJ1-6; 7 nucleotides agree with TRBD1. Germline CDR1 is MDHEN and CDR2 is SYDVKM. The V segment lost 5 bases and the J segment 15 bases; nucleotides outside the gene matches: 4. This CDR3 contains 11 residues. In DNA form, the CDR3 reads TGTGCCAGCAGTCCAGGACAGGACCTCCACTTT. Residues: CASSPGQDLHF.

DNA of the CDR3: TGTGCCAGCAGCCAGGGACAGTTGAAAACCGGGGAGCTGTTTTTT. Its protein is CASSQGQLKTGELFF. The chain uses TRBV3-1 and TRBJ2-2; the match to TRBD1 covers 7 bases. CDR3 length: 15 residues. Germline V lookup: CDR1 LGHDT, CDR2 YNNKEL (reference sequence). J was trimmed by 5 bases and V by 3 bases; bases with no gene match: 6.

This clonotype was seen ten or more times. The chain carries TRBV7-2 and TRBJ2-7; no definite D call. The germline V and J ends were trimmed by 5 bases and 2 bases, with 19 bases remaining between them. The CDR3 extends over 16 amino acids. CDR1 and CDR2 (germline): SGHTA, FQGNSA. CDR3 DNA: TGTGCCAGCAGCCTAACTGGGTCCCCTGGGGCCTACGAGCAGTACTTC. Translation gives CASSLTGSPGAYEQYF.